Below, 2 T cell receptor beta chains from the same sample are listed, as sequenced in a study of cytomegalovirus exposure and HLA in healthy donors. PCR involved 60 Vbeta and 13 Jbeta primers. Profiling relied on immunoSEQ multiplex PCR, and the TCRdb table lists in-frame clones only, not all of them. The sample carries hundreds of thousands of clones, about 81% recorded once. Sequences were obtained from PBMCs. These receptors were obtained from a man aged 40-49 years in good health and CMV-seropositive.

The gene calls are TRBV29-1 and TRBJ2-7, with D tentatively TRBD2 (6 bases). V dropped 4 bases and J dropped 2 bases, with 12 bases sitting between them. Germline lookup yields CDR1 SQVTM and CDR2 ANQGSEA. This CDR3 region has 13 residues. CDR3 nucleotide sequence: TGCAGCGTTGGGCAGGAGGGGACCTACGAGCAGTACGTC. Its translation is CSVGQEGTYEQYV.

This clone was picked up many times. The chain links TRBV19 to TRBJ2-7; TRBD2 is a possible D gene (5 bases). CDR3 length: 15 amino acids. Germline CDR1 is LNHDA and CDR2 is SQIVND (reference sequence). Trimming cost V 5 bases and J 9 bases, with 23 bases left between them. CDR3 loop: CASSARVALYEGQYF. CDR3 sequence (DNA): TGTGCCAGTAGTGCCCGGGTAGCGCTCTACGAAGGGCAGTACTTC.